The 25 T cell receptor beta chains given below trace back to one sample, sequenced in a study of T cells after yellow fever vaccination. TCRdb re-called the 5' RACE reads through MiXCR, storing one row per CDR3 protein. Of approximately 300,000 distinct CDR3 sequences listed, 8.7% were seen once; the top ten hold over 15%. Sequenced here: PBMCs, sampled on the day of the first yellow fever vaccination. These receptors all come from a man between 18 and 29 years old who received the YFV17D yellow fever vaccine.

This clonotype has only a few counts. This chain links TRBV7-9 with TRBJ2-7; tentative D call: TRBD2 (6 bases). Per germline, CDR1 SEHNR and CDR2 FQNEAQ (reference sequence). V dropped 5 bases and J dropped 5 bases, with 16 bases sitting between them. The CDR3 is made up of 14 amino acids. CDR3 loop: CASSPLTGVHEQYF. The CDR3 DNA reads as TGTGCCAGCAGCCCCCTCACGGGGGTCCACGAGCAGTACTTC. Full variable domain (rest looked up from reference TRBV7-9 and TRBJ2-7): DTGVSQNPRHKITKRGQNVTFRCDPISEHNRLYWYRQTLGQGPEFLTYFQNEAQLEKSRLLSDRFSAERPKGSFSTLEIQRTEQGDSAMYLCASSPLTGVHEQYFGPGTRLTVT.

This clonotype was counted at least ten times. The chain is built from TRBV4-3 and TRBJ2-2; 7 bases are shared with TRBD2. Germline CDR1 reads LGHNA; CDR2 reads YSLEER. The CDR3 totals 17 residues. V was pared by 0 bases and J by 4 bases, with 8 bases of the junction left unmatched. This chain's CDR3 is CASSQDARAGSTGELFF. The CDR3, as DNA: TGCGCCAGCAGCCAAGACGCTAGAGCGGGGTCCACCGGGGAGCTGTTTTTT.

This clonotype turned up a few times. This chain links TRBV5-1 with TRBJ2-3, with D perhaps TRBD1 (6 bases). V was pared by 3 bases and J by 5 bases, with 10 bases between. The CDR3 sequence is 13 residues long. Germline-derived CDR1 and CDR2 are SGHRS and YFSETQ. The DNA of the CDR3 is TGCGCCAGCAGCTCCCTGGACAGAGATACGCAGTATTTT. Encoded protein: CASSSLDRDTQYF.

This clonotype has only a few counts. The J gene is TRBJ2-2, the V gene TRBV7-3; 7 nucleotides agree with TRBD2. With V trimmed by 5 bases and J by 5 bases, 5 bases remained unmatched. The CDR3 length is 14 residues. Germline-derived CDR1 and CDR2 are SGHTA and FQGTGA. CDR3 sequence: CASSRDYGTGELFF. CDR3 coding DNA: TGTGCCAGCAGCCGGGACTATGGGACCGGGGAGCTGTTTTTT.

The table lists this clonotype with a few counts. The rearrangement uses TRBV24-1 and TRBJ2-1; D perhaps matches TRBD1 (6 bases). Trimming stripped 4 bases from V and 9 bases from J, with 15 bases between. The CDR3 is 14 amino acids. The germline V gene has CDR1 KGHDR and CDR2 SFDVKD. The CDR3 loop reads CATSDSDSWSEQFF. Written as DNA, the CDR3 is TGTGCCACCAGTGACTCGGACAGCTGGAGTGAGCAGTTCTTC.

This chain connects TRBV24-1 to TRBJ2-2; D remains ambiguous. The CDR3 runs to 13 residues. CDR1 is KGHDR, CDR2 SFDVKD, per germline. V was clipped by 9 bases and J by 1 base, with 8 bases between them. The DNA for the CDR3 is TGTGCCACCGGGATGGAGAACACCGGGGAGCTGTTTTTT. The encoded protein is CATGMENTGELFF.

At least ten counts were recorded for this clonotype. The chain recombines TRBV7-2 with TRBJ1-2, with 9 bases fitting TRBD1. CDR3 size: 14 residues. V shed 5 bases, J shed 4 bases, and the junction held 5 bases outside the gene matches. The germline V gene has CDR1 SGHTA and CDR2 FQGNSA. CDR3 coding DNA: TGTGCCAGCAGCCACTCGACAGGGGGCTATGGCTACACCTTC. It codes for CASSHSTGGYGYTF.

CDR3 in amino acids: CAISEGRGGAGEQYF. As DNA, the CDR3 is TGTGCCATCAGTGAAGGAAGAGGAGGGGCCGGCGAGCAGTACTTC. The gene calls are TRBV10-3 and TRBJ2-7, with a tentative D call TRBD2 (6 bases). Between the trimmed V and J ends, which lost 3 bases and 6 bases, there was a span of 18 bases. Germline V gene lookup returns CDR1 ENHRY and CDR2 SYGVKD. This CDR3 is 15 amino acids long.

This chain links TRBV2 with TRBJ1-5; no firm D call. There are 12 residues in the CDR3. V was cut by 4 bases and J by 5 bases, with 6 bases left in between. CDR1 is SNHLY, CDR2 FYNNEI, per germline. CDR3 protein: CASSGEDQPQHF. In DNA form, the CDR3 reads TGTGCCAGCAGTGGGGAAGATCAGCCCCAGCATTTT.

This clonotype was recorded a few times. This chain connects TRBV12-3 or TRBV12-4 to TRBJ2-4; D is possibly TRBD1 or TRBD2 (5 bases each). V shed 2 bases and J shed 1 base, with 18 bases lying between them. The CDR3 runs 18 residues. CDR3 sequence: CASSLTTWGSPAKNIQYF. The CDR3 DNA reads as TGTGCCAGCAGTTTAACCACGTGGGGGTCCCCGGCCAAAAACATTCAGTACTTC.

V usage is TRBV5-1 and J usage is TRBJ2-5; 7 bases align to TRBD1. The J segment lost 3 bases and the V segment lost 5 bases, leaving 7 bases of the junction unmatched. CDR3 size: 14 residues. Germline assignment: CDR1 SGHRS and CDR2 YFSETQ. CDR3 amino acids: CASRAGTAKETQYF. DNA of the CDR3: TGCGCCAGCAGGGCCGGGACAGCCAAAGAGACCCAGTACTTC.

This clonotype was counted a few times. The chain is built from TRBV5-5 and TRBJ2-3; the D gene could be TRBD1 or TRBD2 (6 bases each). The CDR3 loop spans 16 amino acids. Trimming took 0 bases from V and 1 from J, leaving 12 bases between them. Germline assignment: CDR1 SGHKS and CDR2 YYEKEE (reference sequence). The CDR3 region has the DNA TGTGCCAGCAGCTTGGCCCCGGGGGCGGGCACAGATACGCAGTATTTT. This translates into CASSLAPGAGTDTQYF.

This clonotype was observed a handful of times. CDR3 protein: CASSLVTGKETQYF. In nucleotides, the CDR3 is TGTGCCAGCAGCTTAGTAACGGGAAAAGAGACCCAGTACTTC. The genes are TRBV7-2 and TRBJ2-5; D may be TRBD2 (5 bases). The CDR3 extends over 14 amino acids. Trimming left V 1 base short and J 3 bases short, with 9 bases between. Germline V gives CDR1 SGHTA, CDR2 FQGNSA. Combining the CDR3 with reference TRBV7-2 and TRBJ2-5 gives the whole variable domain GAGVSQSPSNKVTEKGKDVELRCDPISGHTALYWYRQSLGQGLEFLIYFQGNSAPDKSGLPSDRFSAERTGGSVSTLTIQRTQQEDSAVYLCASSLVTGKETQYFGPGTRLLVL.

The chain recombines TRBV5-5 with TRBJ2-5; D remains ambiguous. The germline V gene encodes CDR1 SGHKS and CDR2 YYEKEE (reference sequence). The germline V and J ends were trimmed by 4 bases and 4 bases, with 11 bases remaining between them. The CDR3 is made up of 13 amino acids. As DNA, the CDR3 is TGTGCCAGCAGCCCTCTGTTCGTAGAGACCCAGTACTTC. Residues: CASSPLFVETQYF.

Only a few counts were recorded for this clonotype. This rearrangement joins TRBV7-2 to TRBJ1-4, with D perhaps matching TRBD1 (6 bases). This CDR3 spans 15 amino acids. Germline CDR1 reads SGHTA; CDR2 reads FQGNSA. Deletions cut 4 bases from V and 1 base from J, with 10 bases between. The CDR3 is CASSSTGLTNEKLFF. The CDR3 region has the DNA TGTGCCAGCAGCTCGACAGGCCTAACTAATGAAAAACTGTTTTTT.

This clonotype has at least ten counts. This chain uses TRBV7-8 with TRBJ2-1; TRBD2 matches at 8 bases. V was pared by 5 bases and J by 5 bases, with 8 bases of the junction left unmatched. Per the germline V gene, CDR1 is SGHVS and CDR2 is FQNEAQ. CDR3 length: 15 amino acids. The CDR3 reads CASSGSGVRDNEQFF. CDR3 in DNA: TGTGCCAGCAGCGGTAGCGGGGTAAGGGACAATGAGCAGTTCTTC.

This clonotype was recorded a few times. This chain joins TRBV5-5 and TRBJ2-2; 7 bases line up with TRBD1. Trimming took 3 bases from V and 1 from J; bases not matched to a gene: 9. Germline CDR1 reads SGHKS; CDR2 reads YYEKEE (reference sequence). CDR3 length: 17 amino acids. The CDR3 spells CASSSDTGTVNTGELFF. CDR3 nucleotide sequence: TGTGCCAGCAGCTCCGACACCGGGACAGTGAACACCGGGGAGCTGTTTTTT. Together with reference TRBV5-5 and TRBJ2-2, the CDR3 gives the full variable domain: DAGVTQSPTHLIKTRGQQVTLRCSPISGHKSVSWYQQVLGQGPQFIFQYYEKEERGRGNFPDRFSARQFPNYSSELNVNALLLGDSALYLCASSSDTGTVNTGELFFGEGSRLTVL.

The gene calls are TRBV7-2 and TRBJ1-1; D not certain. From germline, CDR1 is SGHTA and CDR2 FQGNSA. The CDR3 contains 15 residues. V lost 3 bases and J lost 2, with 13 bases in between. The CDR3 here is CASSFWKGGNTEAFF. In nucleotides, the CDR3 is TGTGCCAGCAGCTTTTGGAAAGGAGGAAACACTGAAGCTTTCTTT.

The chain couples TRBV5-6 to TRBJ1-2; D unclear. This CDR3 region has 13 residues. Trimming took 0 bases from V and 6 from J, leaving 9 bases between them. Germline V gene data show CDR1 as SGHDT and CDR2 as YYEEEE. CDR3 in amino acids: CASSLVGLNGYTF. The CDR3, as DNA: TGTGCCAGCAGCTTGGTAGGACTTAATGGCTACACCTTC.

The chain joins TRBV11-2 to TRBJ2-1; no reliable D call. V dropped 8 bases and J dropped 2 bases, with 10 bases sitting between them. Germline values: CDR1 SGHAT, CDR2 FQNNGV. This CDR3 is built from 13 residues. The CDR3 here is CASHFKPYNEQFF. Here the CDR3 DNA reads TGTGCCAGCCATTTCAAGCCCTACAATGAGCAGTTCTTC.

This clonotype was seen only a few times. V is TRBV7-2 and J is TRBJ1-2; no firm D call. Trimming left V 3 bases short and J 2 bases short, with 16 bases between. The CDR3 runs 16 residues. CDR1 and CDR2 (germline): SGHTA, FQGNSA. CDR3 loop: CASSFGSQTGNYGYTF. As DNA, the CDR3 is TGTGCCAGCAGCTTCGGCTCCCAAACGGGAAACTATGGCTACACCTTC.

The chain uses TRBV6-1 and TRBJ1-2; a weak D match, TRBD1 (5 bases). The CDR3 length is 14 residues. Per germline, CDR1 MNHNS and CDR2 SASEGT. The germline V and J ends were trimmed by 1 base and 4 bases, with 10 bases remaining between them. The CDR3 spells CASSEVGESYGYTF. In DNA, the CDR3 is TGTGCCAGCAGTGAAGTGGGGGAAAGCTATGGCTACACCTTC.

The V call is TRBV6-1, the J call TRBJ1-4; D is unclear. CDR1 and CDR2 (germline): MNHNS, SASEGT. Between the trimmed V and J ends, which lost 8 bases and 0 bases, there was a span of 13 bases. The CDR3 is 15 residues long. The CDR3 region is CASSGPLATNEKLFF. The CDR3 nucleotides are TGTGCCAGCTCGGGTCCCCTAGCAACTAATGAAAAACTGTTTTTT.

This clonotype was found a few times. The CDR3 is CASSQGVTNENIQYF. CDR3 in DNA: TGCGCCAGCAGCCAGGGGGTGACTAACGAAAACATTCAGTACTTC. The rearrangement joins TRBV4-3 to TRBJ2-4; either TRBD1 or TRBD2 may supply D (5 bases each). Germline loops: CDR1 LGHNA, CDR2 YSLEER. Trimming stripped 3 bases from V and 5 bases from J, with 14 bases between. The CDR3 runs 15 residues.

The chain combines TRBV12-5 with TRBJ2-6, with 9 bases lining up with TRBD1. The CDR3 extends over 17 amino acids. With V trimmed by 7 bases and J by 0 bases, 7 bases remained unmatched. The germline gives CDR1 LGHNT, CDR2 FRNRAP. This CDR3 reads CASAPDRGGSGANVLTF. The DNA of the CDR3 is TGTGCTAGTGCTCCGGACAGGGGCGGCTCTGGGGCCAACGTCCTGACTTTC.